The 17 T cell receptor beta chains below all came from one sample that was sequenced in a study of blood T cells in healthy people across ages. Sample-barcoded 5' priming and a J-beta primer mix drove a second PCR of about 6 to 12 cycles. MiXCR, applied by TCRdb to the 5' RACE reads, yields one record per CDR3 protein. Among more than 1.4 million distinct CDR3 sequences, approximately 40% were seen once, and the ten largest hold 7.9%. Sequenced material: blood. The receptors stem from a woman aged 18-29 years in good health.

This chain uses TRBV11-2 with TRBJ2-5; 7 bases fit TRBD1. The length of the CDR3 is 18 residues. Per the germline V gene, CDR1 is SGHAT and CDR2 is FQNNGV. Trimming cost V 5 bases and J 1 base; bases outside gene matches: 16. The CDR3 DNA sequence: TGTGCCAGCAGCGCCTTCGGTCCTCCCTCAGGGGGCCAAGAGACCCAGTACTTC. It is translated as CASSAFGPPSGGQETQYF.

This chain joins TRBV9 and TRBJ2-5; TRBD1 matches 7 bases. J lost 11 bases, V lost 4 bases, and 17 bases had no gene match. Germline V CDR1 and CDR2: SGDLS, YYNGEE. This CDR3 is 15 amino acids long. The CDR3 DNA reads TGTGCCAGCAGCTTAAACAGGGGCCCGTACAATGAGCAGTACTTC. Protein sequence: CASSLNRGPYNEQYF.

In its sample, this clonotype was seen a few times. The chain recombines TRBV2 with TRBJ1-2, with D maybe TRBD1 (6 bases). Germline CDR1 is SNHLY and CDR2 is FYNNEI. CDR3 length equals 13 residues. Trimming shortened V by 8 bases and J by 2 bases, and 12 bases separated the two germline ends. CDR3 loop: CASPQGMNYGYTF. CDR3 DNA: TGTGCCAGCCCTCAGGGGATGAACTATGGCTACACCTTC.

The rearrangement links TRBV12-3 or TRBV12-4 to TRBJ2-2; perhaps TRBD2 as D (6 bases). V lost 5 bases to trimming and J lost 9 bases, with 13 bases between them. CDR3 length equals 13 residues. For the CDR3, the DNA is TGTGCCAGCAGTGTTGGGGGGTTCCGGGAGCTGTTTTTT. Its protein is CASSVGGFRELFF.

The CDR3 DNA reads TGCAGTGCTAGAGATCTTGGGTTCAGCAACGAGCAGTACTTC. As protein: CSARDLGFSNEQYF. The V and J genes are TRBV20-1 and TRBJ2-5, with D uncertain. Near its end, the DNA agrees better with TRBJ2-7, so the J call may be wrong. Germline CDR1 is DFQATT and CDR2 is SNEGSKA (reference sequence). The CDR3 sequence is 14 residues long.

This chain uses TRBV27 with TRBJ2-7, with D hard to call. CDR1 and CDR2 (germline): MNHEY, SMNVEV (reference sequence). Trimming shortened V by 2 bases and J by 3 bases, and 5 bases separated the two germline ends. The CDR3 totals 12 residues. The CDR3: CASSLNHYEQYF. The CDR3 bases are TGTGCCAGCAGTTTAAACCACTACGAGCAGTACTTC.

This chain links TRBV11-2 with TRBJ2-5; 8 nucleotides align to TRBD2. TRBJ2-7 matches the DNA end more closely, so the J call is doubtful. The V gene's germline CDR1 is SGHAT and CDR2 FQNNGV. CDR3 length equals 14 residues. CDR3 nucleotides: TGTGCCAGCAGACGACCCGGGACTAGCTACGAGCAGTACTTC. The encoded protein is CASRRPGTSYEQYF.

In its sample, this clonotype was seen a few times. The chain has TRBV4-1 and TRBJ1-6; D call uncertain. Trimming shortened V by 1 base and J by 13 bases, and 11 bases separated the two germline ends. Germline V gene lookup returns CDR1 MGHRA and CDR2 YSYEKL. The CDR3 has 13 residues. The CDR3 coding sequence is TGCGCCAGCAGCCAAGGAGTTTGGCCGCCCCTCCACTTT. Protein: CASSQGVWPPLHF.

The chain joins TRBV7-2 to TRBJ1-2; D is uncertain. CDR3 size: 14 residues. The V end lost 1 base, the J end lost 3 bases, and 9 bases lay between the germline ends. CDR1 is SGHTA, CDR2 FQGNSA, per germline. The CDR3 is CASSLDAADYGYTF. CDR3 sequence (DNA): TGTGCCAGCAGCTTAGACGCGGCGGACTATGGCTACACCTTC.

The chain links TRBV10-3 to TRBJ2-1; D call uncertain. CDR1 and CDR2 (germline): ENHRY, SYGVKD. Trimming left V 0 bases short and J 10 bases short, with 10 bases between. The CDR3 length is 13 residues. CDR3 sequence: CAISESGMEEQFF. CDR3 sequence (DNA): TGTGCCATCAGTGAGTCAGGGATGGAAGAGCAGTTCTTC.

There are a few counts of this clonotype. The chain uses TRBV7-9 and TRBJ2-4; D is possibly TRBD2 (5 bases). This CDR3 has 15 residues. Looked up from germline, CDR1 is SEHNR and CDR2 is FQNEAQ (reference sequence). V lost 5 bases to trimming and J lost 6 bases, with 17 bases between them. The CDR3 DNA follows: TGTGCCAGCAGCCCTTCGGATCCTGGAGGAAACATTCAGTACTTC. Its translation is CASSPSDPGGNIQYF.

This clonotype was observed a handful of times. V and J are TRBV3-1 and TRBJ1-2; D not certain. The CDR3 covers 14 residues. Germline V gene data show CDR1 as LGHDT and CDR2 as YNNKEL (reference sequence). With 4 bases removed from V and 7 bases from J, the gap between germline ends came to 16 bases. CDR3 protein: CASSPARKESGYTF. The CDR3 DNA is TGTGCCAGCAGCCCTGCGCGGAAGGAAAGTGGCTACACCTTC.

This clonotype was seen at least ten times. This chain uses TRBV5-1 with TRBJ2-7, with TRBD2 matching over 8 bases. The CDR3 loop spans 16 amino acids. With V trimmed by 1 base and J by 3 bases, 9 bases remained unmatched. Looked up from germline, CDR1 is SGHRS and CDR2 is YFSETQ. The CDR3: CASSLYGRAGVYEQYF. CDR3 sequence (DNA): TGCGCCAGCAGCTTGTACGGCCGAGCGGGAGTCTACGAGCAGTACTTC.

This chain joins TRBV5-5 and TRBJ2-2; D remains unclear. Trimming shortened V by 0 bases and J by 6 bases, and 15 bases separated the two germline ends. Germline V gene data show CDR1 as SGHKS and CDR2 as YYEKEE (reference sequence). The CDR3 spans 16 residues. CDR3 sequence: CASSLGIVLQSGELFF. In DNA, the CDR3 is TGTGCCAGCAGCTTGGGGATAGTCCTTCAGTCCGGGGAGCTGTTTTTT. The entire variable domain, with the rest obtained from reference TRBV5-5 and TRBJ2-2, is as follows: DAGVTQSPTHLIKTRGQQVTLRCSPISGHKSVSWYQQVLGQGPQFIFQYYEKEERGRGNFPDRFSARQFPNYSSELNVNALLLGDSALYLCASSLGIVLQSGELFFGEGSRLTVL.

This clonotype was seen more than once but under ten times. CDR3 loop: CSAPLGAGGYEQFF. Written as DNA, the CDR3 is TGCAGTGCCCCTCTAGGTGCGGGAGGATACGAGCAGTTCTTC. The chain is built from TRBV20-1 and TRBJ2-1, with 8 bases matching TRBD2. Germline loops: CDR1 DFQATT, CDR2 SNEGSKA (reference sequence). This CDR3 contains 14 residues. The V gene end was trimmed by 6 bases and the J gene end by 10 bases; junction bases not matched to a gene: 14.

The genes are TRBV27 and TRBJ1-2, with TRBD1 matching over 7 bases. The ends lost 6 bases at V and 3 bases at J; junction bases unmatched: 4. Germline-derived CDR1 and CDR2 are MNHEY and SMNVEV (reference sequence). This CDR3 is 13 amino acids long. The CDR3 is CASSHGQDYGYTF. CDR3 sequence (DNA): TGTGCCAGCAGCCACGGACAGGACTATGGCTACACCTTC.

This clonotype was counted between two and nine times. It may be a read error: a sequence one base away is much more abundant. V gene TRBV13 combines with J gene TRBJ2-3; D call uncertain. Deletions cut 5 bases from V and 1 base from J, with 4 bases between. The CDR3 has 12 residues. CDR1 is PRHDT, CDR2 FYEKMQ, per germline (reference sequence). CDR3 sequence (DNA): TGTGCCAGCAGCCACCGCACAGATACGCAGTATTTT. It encodes CASSHRTDTQYF.